The T cell receptor (beta chain) under discussion was sequenced for a study of OX40 agonist ivuxolimab in advanced cancers. The CDR3 covers 14 residues. After removal of 8 bases from V and 2 bases from J, the junction contained 5 bases not matched to a gene. Germline V gene data show CDR1 as SNHLY and CDR2 as FYNNEI. Findings and caveats of the study: With doses of 0.1 to 3.0 mg/kg, CD4+ and CD8+ blood T cells had undergone clonal expansion by week 6.

Regarding this clone: Its target is not known.

Sequenced by immunoSEQ multiplex PCR; TCRdb stores in-frame clones only, minus some. Of about 71,000 clones listed, about 81% are singletons. The specimen comprised CD4+ or CD8+ T cells sorted from blood, sampled in a trial of the OX40 agonist ivuxolimab. The clonotype was recovered from an adult with an advanced solid tumor such as melanoma, head and neck, liver or kidney cancer. The chain combines TRBV2 with TRBJ2-3, with TRBD2 matching over 9 bases. The CDR3 DNA reads as TGTGCCAGCGGGACTAGCCCTCTCACAGATACGCAGTATTTT. It is translated as CASGTSPLTDTQYF.